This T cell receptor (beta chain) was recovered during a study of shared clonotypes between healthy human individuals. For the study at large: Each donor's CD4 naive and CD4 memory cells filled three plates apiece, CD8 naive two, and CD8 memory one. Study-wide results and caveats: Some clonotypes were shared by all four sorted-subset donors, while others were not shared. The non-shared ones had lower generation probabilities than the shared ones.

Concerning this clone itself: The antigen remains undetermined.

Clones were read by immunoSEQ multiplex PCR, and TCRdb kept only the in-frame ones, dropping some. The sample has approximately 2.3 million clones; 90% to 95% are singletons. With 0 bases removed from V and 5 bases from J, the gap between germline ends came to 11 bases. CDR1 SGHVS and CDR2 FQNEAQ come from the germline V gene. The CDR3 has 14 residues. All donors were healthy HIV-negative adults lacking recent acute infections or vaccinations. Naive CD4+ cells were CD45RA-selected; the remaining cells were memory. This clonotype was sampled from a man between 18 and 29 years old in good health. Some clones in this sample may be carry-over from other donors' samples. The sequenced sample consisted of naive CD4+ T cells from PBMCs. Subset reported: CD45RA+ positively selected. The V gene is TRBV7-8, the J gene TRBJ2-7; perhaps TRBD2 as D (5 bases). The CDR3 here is CASSLAAERNEQYF. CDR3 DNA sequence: TGTGCCAGCAGCTTAGCGGCCGAGCGGAACGAGCAGTACTTC.